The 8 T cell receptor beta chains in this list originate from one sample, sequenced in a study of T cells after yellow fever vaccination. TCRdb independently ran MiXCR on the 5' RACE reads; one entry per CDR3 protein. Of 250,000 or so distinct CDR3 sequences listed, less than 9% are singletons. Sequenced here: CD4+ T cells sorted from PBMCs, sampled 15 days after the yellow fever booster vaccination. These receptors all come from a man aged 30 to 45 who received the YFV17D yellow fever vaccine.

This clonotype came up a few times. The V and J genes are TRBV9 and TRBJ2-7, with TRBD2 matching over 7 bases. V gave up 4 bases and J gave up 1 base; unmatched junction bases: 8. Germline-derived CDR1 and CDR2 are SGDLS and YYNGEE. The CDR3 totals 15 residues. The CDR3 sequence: CASSPRDSGSYEQYF. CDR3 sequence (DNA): TGTGCCAGCAGCCCCCGGGATAGCGGGTCCTACGAGCAGTACTTC.

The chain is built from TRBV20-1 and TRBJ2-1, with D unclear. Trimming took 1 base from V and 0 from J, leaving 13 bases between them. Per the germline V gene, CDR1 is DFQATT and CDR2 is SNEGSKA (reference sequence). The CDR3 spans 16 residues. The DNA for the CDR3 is TGCAGTGCTAGAGCTTATACTGGCGGCTCCTACAATGAGCAGTTCTTC. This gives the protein CSARAYTGGSYNEQFF.

CDR3 in amino acids: CSARLAGGGYEQYF. The CDR3 nucleotides are TGCAGTGCTAGATTGGCGGGAGGGGGCTACGAGCAGTACTTC. The gene calls are TRBV20-1 and TRBJ2-7; 9 bases agree with TRBD2. Germline loops: CDR1 DFQATT, CDR2 SNEGSKA (reference sequence). This CDR3 has 14 residues. V lost 2 bases, J lost 3 bases, and 5 bases stayed unmatched.

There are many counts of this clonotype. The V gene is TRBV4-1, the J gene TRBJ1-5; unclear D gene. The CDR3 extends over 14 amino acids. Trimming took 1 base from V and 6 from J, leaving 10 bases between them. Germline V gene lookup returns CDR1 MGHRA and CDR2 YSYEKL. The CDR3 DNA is TGCGCCAGCAGCCAAGGGAATGGGATTCAGCCCCAGCATTTT. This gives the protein CASSQGNGIQPQHF.

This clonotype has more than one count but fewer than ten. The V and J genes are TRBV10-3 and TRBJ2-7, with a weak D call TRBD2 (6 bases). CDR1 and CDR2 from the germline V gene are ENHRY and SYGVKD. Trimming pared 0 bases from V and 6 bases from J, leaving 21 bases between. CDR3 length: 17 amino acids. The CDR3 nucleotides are TGTGCCATCAGTGAGTCAAATCCTTTACTGCAGGGAGGCGAGCAGTACTTC. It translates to CAISESNPLLQGGEQYF.

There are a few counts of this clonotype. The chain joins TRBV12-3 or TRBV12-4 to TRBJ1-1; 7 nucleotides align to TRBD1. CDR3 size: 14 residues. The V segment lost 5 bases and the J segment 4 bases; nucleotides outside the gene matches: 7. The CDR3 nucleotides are TGTGCCAGCAGTGCCCAAGGGGGCAGCACTGAAGCTTTCTTT. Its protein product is CASSAQGGSTEAFF.

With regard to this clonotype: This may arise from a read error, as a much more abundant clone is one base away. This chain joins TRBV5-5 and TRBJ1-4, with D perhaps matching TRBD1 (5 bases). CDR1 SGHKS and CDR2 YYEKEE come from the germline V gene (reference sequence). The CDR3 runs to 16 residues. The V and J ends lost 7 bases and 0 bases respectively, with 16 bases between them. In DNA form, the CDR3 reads TGTGCCAGCGGCCCCCTCGGGACGGCAACTAATGAAAAACTGTTTTTT. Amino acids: CASGPLGTATNEKLFF.

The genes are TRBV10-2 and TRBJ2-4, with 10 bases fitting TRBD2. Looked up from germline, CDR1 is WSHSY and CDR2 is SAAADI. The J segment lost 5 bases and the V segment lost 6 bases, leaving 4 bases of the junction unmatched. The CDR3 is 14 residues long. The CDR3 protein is CASRRTSGENIQYF. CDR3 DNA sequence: TGCGCCAGCAGACGGACTAGCGGAGAAAACATTCAGTACTTC.